This entry is about one TCR beta chain. Its cognate antigen is unknown. The CDR3 has 12 residues. Germline assignment: CDR1 SQVTM and CDR2 ANQGSEA. V lost 5 bases to trimming and J lost 4 bases, with 11 bases between them. The sample originates from a study of T-cell memory formation after mild COVID-19. The wider study: There were largely donor-specific TCR clusters. Study-wide results and caveats: In pre-infection memory, a portion of responding clones appeared, which suggested that cross-reactive memory joined.

A single record per CDR3 protein comes from TCRdb applying MiXCR to the 5' RACE reads. Among about 340,000 distinct CDR3 sequences listed, approximately 13% were seen once. The sample comprised PBMCs or a T cell subset sorted from them (not recorded which). V is TRBV29-1 and J is TRBJ1-1; no reliable D call. The origin of this receptor is a man between 18 and 29 years old who had mild COVID-19 (a few samples of this study predate the infection). Cell type and time point are not known. Here the CDR3 reads CSVSSEGTEAFF. In DNA, the CDR3 is TGCAGCGTTTCGTCTGAGGGCACTGAAGCTTTCTTT. Full variable domain (rest looked up from reference TRBV29-1 and TRBJ1-1): SAVISQKPSRDICQRGTSLTIQCQVDSQVTMMFWYRQQPGQSLTLIATANQGSEATYESGFVIDKFPISRPNLTFSTLTVSNMSPEDSSIYLCSVSSEGTEAFFGQGTRLTVV.